This TCR beta chain was captured by sequencing in a study of shared clonotypes between healthy human individuals. Study-level results: Across subsets, estimated richness was generally greater for naive than for memory populations. Across four donors, naive CD4 shared 5% to 5.5%, naive CD8 around 3.5%, memory CD4 roughly 2.4%, memory CD8 more than 0.35%.

The germline V gene encodes CDR1 KGHSH and CDR2 LQKENI. There are 13 residues in the CDR3. The V gene lost 6 bases and the J gene lost 9 bases, with 12 bases spanning the gap. As regards this clone: Its antigen is unidentified.

Only in-frame clones appear in the TCRdb table, and some are missing; sequencing was by immunoSEQ multiplex PCR. The table shows some 2.1 million clones, with 85% to 95% occurring only once. The clonotype originates from a man in his late teens or twenties in good health. The chain combines TRBV18 with TRBJ1-6, with a tentative D call TRBD1 (5 bases). The sample consisted of naive CD4+ T cells sorted from blood. Regarding subset: CD45RA+ positively selected. The CDR3 protein is CASSGGLGSPLHF. CDR3 coding DNA: TGTGCCAGCTCGGGGGGTCTTGGTTCACCCCTCCACTTT.